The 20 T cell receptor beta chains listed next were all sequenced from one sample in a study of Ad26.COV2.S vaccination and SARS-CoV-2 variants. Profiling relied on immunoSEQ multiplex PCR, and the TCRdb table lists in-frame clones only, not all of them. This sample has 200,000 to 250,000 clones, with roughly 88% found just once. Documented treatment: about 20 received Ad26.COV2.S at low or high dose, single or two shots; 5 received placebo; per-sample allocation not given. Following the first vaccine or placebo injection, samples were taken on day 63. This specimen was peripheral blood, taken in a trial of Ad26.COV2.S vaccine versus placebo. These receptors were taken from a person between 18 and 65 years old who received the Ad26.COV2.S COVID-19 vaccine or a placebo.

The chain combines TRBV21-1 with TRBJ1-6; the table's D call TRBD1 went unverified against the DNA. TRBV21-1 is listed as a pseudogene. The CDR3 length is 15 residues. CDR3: CASTWRTGGRSPLHF. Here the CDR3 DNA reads TGTGCCAGCACCTGGCGCACAGGGGGCCGGTCACCCCTCCACTTT.

CDR3 in DNA: TGCGCCAGCAGCCAAGAGGGAAGGGGGGCAAACTACGAGCAGTACTTC. It translates to CASSQEGRGANYEQYF. This sequence joins TRBV4-3 and TRBJ2-7, with D possibly called TRBD1 or TRBD2 (6 bases each). Trimming took 0 bases from V and 3 from J, leaving 15 bases between them. CDR3 length: 16 residues. In germline, CDR1 is LGHNA, CDR2 YSLEER.

The CDR3 DNA sequence: TGTGCCTGGAGTGGGGGACAGTCAAATCAGCCCCAGCATTTT. Translation gives CAWSGGQSNQPQHF. The genes are TRBV30 and TRBJ1-5; 7 nucleotides match TRBD1. Looked up from germline, CDR1 is GTSNPN and CDR2 is SVGIG (reference sequence). CDR3 size: 14 residues. V was pared by 1 base and J by 4 bases, with 4 bases of the junction left unmatched.

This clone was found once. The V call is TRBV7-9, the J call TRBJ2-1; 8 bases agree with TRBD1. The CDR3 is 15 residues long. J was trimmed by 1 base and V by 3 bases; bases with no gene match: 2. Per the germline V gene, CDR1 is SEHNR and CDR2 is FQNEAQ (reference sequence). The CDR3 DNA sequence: TGTGCCAGCAGCTTCTGGACAGGGTCCTACAATGAGCAGTTCTTC. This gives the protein CASSFWTGSYNEQFF.

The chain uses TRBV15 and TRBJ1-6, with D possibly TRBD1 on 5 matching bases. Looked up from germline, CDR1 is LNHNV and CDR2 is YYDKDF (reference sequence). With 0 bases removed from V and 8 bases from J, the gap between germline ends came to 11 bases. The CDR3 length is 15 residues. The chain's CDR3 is CATSRDRREDSPLHF. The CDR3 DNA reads TGTGCCACCAGCAGAGATCGCAGGGAGGATTCACCCCTCCACTTT. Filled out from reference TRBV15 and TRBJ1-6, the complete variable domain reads DAMVIQNPRYQVTQFGKPVTLSCSQTLNHNVMYWYQQKSSQAPKLLFHYYDKDFNNEADTPDNFQSRRPNTSFCFLDIRSPGLGDTAMYLCATSRDRREDSPLHFGNGTRLTVT.

The CDR3 here is CASTLFQGGNTIYF. CDR3 bases: TGTGCCAGCACCTTGTTCCAGGGGGGAAACACCATATATTTT. The genes are TRBV7-2 and TRBJ1-3, with D perhaps matching TRBD1 (6 bases). CDR3 length: 14 residues. Germline CDR1 and CDR2: SGHTA and FQGNSA. V dropped 7 bases and J dropped 4 bases, with 14 bases sitting between them.

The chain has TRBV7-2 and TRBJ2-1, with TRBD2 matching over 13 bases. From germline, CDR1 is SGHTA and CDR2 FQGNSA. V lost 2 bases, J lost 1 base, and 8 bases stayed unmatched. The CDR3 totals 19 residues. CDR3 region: CASSLSSTSGGKSYNEQFF. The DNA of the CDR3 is TGTGCCAGCAGCTTAAGCTCGACTAGCGGGGGGAAATCCTACAATGAGCAGTTCTTC. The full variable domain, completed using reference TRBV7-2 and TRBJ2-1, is GAGVSQSPSNKVTEKGKDVELRCDPISGHTALYWYRQSLGQGLEFLIYFQGNSAPDKSGLPSDRFSAERTGGSVSTLTIQRTQQEDSAVYLCASSLSSTSGGKSYNEQFFGPGTRLTVL.

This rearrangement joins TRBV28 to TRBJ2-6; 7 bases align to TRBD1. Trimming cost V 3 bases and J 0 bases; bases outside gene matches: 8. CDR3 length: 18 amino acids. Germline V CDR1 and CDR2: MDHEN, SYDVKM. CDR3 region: CASSFRDSSISGANVLTF. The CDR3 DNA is TGTGCCAGCAGTTTCCGGGACAGTTCGATCTCTGGGGCCAACGTCCTGACTTTC.

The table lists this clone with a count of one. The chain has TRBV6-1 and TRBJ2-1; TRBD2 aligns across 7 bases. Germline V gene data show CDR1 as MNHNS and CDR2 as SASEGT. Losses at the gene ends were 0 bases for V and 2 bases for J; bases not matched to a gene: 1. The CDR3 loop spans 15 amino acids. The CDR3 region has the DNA TGTGCCAGCAGTGAAGCGGGGGGGACCTACAATGAGCAGTTCTTC. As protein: CASSEAGGTYNEQFF.

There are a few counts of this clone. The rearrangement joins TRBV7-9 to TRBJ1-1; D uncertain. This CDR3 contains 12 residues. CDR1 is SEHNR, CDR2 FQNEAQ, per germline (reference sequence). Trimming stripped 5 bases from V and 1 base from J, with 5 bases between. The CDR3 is CASSGGNTEAFF. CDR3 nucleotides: TGTGCCAGCAGCGGAGGGAACACTGAAGCTTTCTTT.

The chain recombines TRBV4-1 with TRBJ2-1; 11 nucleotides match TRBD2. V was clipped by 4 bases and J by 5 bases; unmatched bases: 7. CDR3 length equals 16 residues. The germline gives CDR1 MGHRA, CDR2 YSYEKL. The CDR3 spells CASSPTSGSSHNEQFF. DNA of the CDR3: TGCGCCAGCAGCCCTACTAGCGGGAGTTCCCACAATGAGCAGTTCTTC.

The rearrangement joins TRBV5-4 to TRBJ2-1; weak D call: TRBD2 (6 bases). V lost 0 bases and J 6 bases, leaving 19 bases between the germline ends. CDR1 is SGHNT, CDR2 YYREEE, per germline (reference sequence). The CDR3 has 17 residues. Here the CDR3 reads CASSLESRGVGGNEQFF. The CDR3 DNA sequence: TGTGCCAGCAGCTTGGAATCGCGGGGCGTCGGGGGCAATGAGCAGTTCTTC.

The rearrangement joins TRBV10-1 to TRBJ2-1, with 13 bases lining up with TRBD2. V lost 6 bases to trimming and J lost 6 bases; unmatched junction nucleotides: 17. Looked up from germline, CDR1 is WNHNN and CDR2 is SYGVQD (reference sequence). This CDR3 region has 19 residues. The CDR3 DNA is TGCGCCAGCAGATCAGGGGGATTAGGACTAGCGGGAGCTCTCAATGAGCAGTTCTTC. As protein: CASRSGGLGLAGALNEQFF.

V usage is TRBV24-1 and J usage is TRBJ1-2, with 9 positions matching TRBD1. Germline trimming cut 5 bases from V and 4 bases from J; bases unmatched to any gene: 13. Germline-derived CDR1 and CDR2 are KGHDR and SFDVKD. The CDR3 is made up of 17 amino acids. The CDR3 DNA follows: TGTGCCACCAGTGGATCCCGACTGTGGACAGGGGTCTATGGCTACACCTTC. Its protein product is CATSGSRLWTGVYGYTF.

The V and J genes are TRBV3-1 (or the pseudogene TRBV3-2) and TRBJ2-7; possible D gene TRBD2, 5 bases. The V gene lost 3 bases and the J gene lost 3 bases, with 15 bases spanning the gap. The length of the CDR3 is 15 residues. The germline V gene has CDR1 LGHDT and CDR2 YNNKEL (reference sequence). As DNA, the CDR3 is TGTGCCAGCAGCCATCGGGGTTTACGGGACTACGAGCAGTACTTC. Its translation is CASSHRGLRDYEQYF.

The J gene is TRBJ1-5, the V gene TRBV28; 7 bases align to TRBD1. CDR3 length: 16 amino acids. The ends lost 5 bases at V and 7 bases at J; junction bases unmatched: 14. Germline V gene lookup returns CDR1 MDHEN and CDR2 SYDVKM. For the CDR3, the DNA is TGTGCCAGCAGTCCTCCGAGGGCAGGGGGTTGGCAGCCCCAGCATTTT. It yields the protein CASSPPRAGGWQPQHF.

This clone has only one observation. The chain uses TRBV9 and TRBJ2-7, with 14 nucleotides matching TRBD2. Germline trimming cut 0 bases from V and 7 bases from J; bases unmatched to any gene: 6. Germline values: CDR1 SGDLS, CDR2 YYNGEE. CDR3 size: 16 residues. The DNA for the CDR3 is TGTGCCAGCAGCGTAGGGACTAGCGGGAGGCCACTTGAGCAGTACTTC. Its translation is CASSVGTSGRPLEQYF.

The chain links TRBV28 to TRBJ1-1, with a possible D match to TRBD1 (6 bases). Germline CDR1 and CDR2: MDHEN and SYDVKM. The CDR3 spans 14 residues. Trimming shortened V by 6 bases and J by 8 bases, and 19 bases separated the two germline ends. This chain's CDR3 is CASSTPSGQNEAFF. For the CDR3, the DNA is TGTGCCAGCAGCACACCTTCTGGACAGAACGAAGCTTTCTTT.

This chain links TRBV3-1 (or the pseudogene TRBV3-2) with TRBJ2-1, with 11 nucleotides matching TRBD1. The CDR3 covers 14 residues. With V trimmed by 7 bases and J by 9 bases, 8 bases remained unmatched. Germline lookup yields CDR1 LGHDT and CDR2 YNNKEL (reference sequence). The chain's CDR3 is CASTRTGGSSEQFF. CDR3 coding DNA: TGTGCCAGCACCCGGACAGGGGGCTCTAGTGAGCAGTTCTTC.

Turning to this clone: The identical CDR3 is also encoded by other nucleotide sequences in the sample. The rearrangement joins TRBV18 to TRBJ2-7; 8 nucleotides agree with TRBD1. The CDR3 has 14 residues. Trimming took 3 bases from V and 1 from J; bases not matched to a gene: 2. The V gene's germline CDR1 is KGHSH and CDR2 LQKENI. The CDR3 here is CASSPDRASYEQYF. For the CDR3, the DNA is TGTGCCAGCTCACCGGACAGGGCATCCTACGAGCAGTACTTC.